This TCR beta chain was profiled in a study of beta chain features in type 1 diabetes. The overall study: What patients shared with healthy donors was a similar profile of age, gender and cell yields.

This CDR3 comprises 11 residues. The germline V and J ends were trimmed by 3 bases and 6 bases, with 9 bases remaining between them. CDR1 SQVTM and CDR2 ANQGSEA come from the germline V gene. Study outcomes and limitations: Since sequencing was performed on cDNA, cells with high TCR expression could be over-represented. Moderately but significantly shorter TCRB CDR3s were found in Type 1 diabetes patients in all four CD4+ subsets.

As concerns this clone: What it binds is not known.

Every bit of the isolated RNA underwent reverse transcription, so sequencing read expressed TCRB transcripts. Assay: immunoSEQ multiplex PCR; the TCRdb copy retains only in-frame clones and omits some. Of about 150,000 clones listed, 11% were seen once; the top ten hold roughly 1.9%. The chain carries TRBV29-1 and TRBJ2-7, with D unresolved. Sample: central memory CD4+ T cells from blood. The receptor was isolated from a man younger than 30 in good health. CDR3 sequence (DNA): TGCAGCGTTGATGGGGAACGCGAGCAGTACTTC. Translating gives CSVDGEREQYF.